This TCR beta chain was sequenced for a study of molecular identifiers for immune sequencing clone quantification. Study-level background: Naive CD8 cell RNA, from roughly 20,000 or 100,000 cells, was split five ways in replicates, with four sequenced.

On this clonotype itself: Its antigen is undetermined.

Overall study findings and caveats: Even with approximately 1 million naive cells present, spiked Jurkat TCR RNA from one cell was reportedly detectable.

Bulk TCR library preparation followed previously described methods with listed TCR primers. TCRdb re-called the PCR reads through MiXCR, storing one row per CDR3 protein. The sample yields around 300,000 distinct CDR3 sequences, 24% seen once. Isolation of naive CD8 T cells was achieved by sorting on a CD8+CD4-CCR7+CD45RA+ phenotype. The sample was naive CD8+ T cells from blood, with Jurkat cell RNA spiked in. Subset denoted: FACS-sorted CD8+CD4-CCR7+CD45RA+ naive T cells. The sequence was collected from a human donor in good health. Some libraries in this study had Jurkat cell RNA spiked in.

The CDR3 is CSARPGQGAGNTEAFF. For the CDR3, the DNA is TGCAGTGCTAGACCGGGACAGGGGGCTGGGAACACTGAAGCTTTCTTT. V and J are TRBV20-1 and TRBJ1-1; 12 bases are a match to TRBD1. From germline, CDR1 is DFQATT and CDR2 SNEGSKA (reference sequence). Unmatched junction bases numbered 5, after V lost 2 bases and J lost 1 base. This CDR3 has 16 residues.